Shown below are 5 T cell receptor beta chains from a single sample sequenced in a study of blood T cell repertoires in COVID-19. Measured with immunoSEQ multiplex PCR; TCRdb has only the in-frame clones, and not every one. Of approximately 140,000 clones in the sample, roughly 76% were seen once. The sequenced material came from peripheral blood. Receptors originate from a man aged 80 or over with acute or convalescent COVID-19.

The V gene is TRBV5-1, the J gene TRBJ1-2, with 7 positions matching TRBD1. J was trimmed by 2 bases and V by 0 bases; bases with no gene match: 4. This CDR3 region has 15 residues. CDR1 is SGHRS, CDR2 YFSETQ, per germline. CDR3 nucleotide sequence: TGCGCCAGCAGCTTGGTGCAGGGGGTAAACTATGGCTACACCTTC. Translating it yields CASSLVQGVNYGYTF.

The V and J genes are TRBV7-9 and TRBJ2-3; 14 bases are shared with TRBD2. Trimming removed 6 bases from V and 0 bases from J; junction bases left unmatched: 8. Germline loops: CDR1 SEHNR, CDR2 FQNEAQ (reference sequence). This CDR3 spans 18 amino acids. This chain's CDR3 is CASSRGLAGDSSTDTQYF. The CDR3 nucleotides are TGTGCCAGCAGTCGGGGACTAGCGGGGGATTCTAGCACAGATACGCAGTATTTT.

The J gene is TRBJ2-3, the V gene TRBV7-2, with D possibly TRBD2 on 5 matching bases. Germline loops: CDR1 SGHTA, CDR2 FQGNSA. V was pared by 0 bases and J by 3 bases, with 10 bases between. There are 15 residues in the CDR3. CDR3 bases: TGTGCCAGCAGCTTAGCGCTTACGGGAACAGATACGCAGTATTTT. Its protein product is CASSLALTGTDTQYF.

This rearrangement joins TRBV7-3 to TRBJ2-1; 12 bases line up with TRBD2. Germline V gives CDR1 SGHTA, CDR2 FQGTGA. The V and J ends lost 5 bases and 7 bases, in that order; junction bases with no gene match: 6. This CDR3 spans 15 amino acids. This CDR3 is CASSPRLAGENEQFF. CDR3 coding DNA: TGTGCCAGCAGCCCCAGACTAGCGGGGGAAAATGAGCAGTTCTTC. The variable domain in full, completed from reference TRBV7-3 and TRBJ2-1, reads GAGVSQTPSNKVTEKGKYVELRCDPISGHTALYWYRQSLGQGPEFLIYFQGTGAADDSGLPNDRFFAVRPEGSVSTLKIQRTERGDSAVYLCASSPRLAGENEQFFGPGTRLTVL.

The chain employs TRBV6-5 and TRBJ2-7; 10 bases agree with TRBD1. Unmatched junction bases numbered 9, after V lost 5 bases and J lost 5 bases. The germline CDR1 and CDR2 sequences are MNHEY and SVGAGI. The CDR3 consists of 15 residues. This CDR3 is CASSKRQGAQDEQYF. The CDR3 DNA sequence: TGTGCCAGCAGTAAAAGACAGGGGGCGCAAGACGAGCAGTACTTC.